The T cell receptor beta chain under discussion was sequenced for a study of T cells in Graves' hyperthyroidism and ophthalmopathy. Germline CDR1 is SQVTM and CDR2 is ANQGSEA. The CDR3 loop spans 10 amino acids. Of note for this clonotype: Relative to the germline gene, one junction end is altered; a read error may explain this.

It was RNA transcripts that yielded the amplified TCR beta CDR3 regions. The primer set for the first-round RT-PCR of the TCR CDR3 was HTBI. TCRdb ran MiXCR on the multiplex PCR reads and lists one entry per CDR3 protein. The sample records 450,000 to 700,000 distinct CDR3 sequences, about 43% being singletons. The receptor was isolated from a woman in her late teens or twenties with Graves' hyperthyroidism. V is TRBV29-1 and J is TRBJ1-2, with D unclear. The sample consisted of peripheral blood or thyroid tissue (not recorded which). CDR3: CRVEFYGYTF. The CDR3 DNA sequence: TGCAGAGTTGAATTCTATGGCTACACCTTC.